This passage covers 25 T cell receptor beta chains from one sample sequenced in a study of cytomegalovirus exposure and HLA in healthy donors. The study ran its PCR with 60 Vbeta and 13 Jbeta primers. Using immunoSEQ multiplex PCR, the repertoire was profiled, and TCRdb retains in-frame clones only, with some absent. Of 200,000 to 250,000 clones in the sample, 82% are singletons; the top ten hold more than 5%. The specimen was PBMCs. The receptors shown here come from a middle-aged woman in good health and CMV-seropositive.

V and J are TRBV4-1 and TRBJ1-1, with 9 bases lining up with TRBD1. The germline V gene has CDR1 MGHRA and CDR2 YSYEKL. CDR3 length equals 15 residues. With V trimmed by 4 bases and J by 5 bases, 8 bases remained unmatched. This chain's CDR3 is CASSRETGGGTEAFF. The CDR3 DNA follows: TGCGCCAGCAGCCGAGAGACAGGGGGTGGGACTGAAGCTTTCTTT.

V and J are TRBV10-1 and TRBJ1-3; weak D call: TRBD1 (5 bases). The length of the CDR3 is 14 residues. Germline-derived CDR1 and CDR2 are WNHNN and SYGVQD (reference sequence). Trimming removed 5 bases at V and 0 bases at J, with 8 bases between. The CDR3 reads CASSPQASGNTIYF. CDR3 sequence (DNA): TGCGCCAGCAGTCCACAGGCCTCTGGAAACACCATATATTTT.

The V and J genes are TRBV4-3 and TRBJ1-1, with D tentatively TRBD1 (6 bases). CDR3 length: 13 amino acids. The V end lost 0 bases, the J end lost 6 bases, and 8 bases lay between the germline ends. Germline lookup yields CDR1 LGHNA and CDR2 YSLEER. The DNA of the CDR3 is TGCGCCAGCAGCCAAGAAGGGGGATCTGAAGCTTTCTTT. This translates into CASSQEGGSEAFF.

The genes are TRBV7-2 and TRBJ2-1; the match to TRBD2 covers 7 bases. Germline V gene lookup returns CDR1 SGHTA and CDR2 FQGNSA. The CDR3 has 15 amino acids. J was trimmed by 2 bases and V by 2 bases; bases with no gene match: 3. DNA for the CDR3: TGTGCCAGCAGCTTATCCAGCGGGACCTACAATGAGCAGTTCTTC. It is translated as CASSLSSGTYNEQFF.

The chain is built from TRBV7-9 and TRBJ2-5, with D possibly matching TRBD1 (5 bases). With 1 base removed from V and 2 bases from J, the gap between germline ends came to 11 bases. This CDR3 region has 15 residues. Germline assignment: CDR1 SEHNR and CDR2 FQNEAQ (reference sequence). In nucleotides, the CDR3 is TGTGCCAGCAGCTTAGAAGGGGCGCGGCAAGAGACCCAGTACTTC. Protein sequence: CASSLEGARQETQYF.

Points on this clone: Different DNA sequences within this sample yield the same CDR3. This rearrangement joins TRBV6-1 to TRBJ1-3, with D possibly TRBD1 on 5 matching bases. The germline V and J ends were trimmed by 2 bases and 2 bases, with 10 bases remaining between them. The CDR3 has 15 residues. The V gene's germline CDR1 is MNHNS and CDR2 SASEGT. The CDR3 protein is CASSESGGAGNTIYF. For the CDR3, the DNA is TGTGCCAGCAGTGAATCAGGAGGGGCTGGAAACACCATATATTTT.

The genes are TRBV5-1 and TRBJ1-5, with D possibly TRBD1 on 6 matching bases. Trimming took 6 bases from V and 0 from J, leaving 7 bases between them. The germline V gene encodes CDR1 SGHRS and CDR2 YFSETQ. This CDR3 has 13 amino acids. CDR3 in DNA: TGCGCCAGCATCAGGGGTAGCAATCAGCCCCAGCATTTT. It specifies CASIRGSNQPQHF. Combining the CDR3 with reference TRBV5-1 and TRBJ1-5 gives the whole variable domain KAGVTQTPRYLIKTRGQQVTLSCSPISGHRSVSWYQQTPGQGLQFLFEYFSETQRNKGNFPGRFSGRQFSNSRSEMNVSTLELGDSALYLCASIRGSNQPQHFGDGTRLSIL.

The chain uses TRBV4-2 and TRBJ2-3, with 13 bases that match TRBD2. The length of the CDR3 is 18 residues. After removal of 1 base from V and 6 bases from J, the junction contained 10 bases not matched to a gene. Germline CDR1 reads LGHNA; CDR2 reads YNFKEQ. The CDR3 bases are TGTGCCAGCAGCCAAGTGACTAACGGACTAGCGGGAGCGGATACGCAGTATTTT. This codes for CASSQVTNGLAGADTQYF.

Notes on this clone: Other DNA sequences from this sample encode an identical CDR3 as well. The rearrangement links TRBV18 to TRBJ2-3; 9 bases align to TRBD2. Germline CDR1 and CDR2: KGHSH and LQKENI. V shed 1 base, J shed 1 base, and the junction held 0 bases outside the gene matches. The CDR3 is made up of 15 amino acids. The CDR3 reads CASSPRTSGTDTQYF. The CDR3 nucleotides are TGTGCCAGCTCACCACGGACTAGCGGCACAGATACGCAGTATTTT.

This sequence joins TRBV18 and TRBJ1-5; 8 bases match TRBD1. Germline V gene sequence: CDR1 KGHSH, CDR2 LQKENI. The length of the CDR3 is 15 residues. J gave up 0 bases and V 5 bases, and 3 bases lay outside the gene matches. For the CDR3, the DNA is TGTGCCAGCTCAAAGGACAGGGCTAGCAATCAGCCCCAGCATTTT. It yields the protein CASSKDRASNQPQHF.

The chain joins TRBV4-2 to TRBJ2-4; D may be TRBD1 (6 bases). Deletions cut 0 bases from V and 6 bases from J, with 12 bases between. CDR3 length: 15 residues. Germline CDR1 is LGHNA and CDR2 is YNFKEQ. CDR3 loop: CASSQEDSETNIQYF. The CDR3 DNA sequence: TGTGCCAGCAGCCAAGAGGACAGCGAAACAAACATTCAGTACTTC.

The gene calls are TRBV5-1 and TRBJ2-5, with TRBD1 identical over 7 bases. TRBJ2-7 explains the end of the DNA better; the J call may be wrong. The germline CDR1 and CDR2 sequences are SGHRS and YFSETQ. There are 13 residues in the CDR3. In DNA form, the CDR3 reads TGCGCCAGCAGCCGGGACAGTTTCTACGAGCAGTACTTC. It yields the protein CASSRDSFYEQYF.

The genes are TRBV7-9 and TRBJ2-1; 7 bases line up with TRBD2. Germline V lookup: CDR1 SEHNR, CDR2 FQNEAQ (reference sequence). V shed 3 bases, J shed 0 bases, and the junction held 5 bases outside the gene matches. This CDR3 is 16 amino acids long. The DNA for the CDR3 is TGTGCCAGCAGCTTGGGCCGGGAGGCCTCCTACAATGAGCAGTTCTTC. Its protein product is CASSLGREASYNEQFF.

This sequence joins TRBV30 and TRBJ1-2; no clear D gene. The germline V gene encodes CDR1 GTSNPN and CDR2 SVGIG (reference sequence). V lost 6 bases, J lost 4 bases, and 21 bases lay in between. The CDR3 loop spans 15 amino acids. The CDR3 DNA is TGTGCCTGTCCTGGAGCATTCACGGATAGCTATGGCTACACCTTC. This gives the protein CACPGAFTDSYGYTF.

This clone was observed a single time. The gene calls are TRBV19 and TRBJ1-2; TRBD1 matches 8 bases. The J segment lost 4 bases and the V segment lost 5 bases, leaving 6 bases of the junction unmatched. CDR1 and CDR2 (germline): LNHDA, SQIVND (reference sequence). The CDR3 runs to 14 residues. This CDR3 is CASSVGTGPYGYTF. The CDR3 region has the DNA TGTGCCAGTAGTGTCGGGACAGGCCCCTATGGCTACACCTTC. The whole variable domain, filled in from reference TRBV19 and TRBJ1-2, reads DGGITQSPKYLFRKEGQNVTLSCEQNLNHDAMYWYRQDPGQGLRLIYYSQIVNDFQKGDIAEGYSVSREKKESFPLTVTSAQKNPTAFYLCASSVGTGPYGYTFGSGTRLTVV.

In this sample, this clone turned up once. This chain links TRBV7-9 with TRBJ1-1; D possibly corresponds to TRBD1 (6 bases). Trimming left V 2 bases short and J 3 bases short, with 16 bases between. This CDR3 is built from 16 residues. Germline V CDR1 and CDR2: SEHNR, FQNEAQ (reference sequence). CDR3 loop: CASSLSSTGVDTEAFF. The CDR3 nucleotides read TGTGCCAGCAGCTTATCCTCGACAGGAGTGGACACTGAAGCTTTCTTT.

CDR3 region: CASGVVRTGLNYGYTF. The CDR3 DNA reads as TGTGCCAGCGGCGTGGTTAGGACAGGGCTTAACTATGGCTACACCTTC. The rearrangement joins TRBV6-4 to TRBJ1-2, with 8 nucleotides matching TRBD1. The CDR3 covers 16 residues. With 8 bases clipped from V and 1 base from J, the junction kept 12 bases outside the gene matches. The germline V gene encodes CDR1 MRHNA and CDR2 SNTAGT.

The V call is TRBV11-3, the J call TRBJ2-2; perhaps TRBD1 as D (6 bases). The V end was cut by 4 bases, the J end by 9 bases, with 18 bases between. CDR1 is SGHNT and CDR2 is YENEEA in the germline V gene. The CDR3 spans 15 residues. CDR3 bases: TGTGCCAGCAGCTCCCGGACAGTTAGTCTCCGGGAGCTGTTTTTT. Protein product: CASSSRTVSLRELFF.

The CDR3 spells CAISASGTNTGELFF. CDR3 sequence (DNA): TGTGCCATCAGTGCCTCGGGTACGAACACCGGGGAGCTGTTTTTT. The chain uses TRBV10-3 and TRBJ2-2; D not resolved. The CDR3 runs to 15 residues. Germline V gene lookup returns CDR1 ENHRY and CDR2 SYGVKD. Trimming pared 4 bases from V and 0 bases from J, leaving 9 bases between.

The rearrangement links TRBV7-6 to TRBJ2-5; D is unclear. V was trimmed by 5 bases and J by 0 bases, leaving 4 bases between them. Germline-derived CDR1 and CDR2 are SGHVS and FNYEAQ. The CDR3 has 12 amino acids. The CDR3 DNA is TGTGCCAGCAGCCAGTACCAAGAGACCCAGTACTTC. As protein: CASSQYQETQYF.

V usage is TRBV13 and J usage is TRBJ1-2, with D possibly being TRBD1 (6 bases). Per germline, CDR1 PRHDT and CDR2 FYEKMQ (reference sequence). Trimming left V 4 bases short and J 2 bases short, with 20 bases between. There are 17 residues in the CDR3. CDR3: CASSSREGDGQNYGYTF. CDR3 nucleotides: TGTGCCAGCAGCTCTAGAGAGGGGGATGGACAGAACTATGGCTACACCTTC.

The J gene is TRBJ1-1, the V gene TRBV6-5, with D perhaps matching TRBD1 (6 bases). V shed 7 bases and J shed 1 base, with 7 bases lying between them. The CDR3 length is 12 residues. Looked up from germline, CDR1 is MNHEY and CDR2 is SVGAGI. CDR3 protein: CASKGGNTEAFF. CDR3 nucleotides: TGTGCCAGCAAAGGGGGGAACACTGAAGCTTTCTTT.

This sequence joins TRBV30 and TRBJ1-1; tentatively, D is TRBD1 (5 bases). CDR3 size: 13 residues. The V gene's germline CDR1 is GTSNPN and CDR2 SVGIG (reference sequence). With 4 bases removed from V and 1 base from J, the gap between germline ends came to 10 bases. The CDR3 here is CAWTDTPNTEAFF. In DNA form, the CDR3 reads TGTGCCTGGACGGACACTCCGAACACTGAAGCTTTCTTT. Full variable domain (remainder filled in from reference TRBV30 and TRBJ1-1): SQTIHQWPATLVQPVGSPLSLECTVEGTSNPNLYWYRQAAGRGLQLLFYSVGIGQISSEVPQNLSASRPQDRQFILSSKKLLLSDSGFYLCAWTDTPNTEAFFGQGTRLTVV.

The CDR3 DNA is TGTGCCAGCTCACCCCGCCGGACTAACACTGAAGCTTTCTTT. This codes for CASSPRRTNTEAFF. V is TRBV18 and J is TRBJ1-1; D unclear. In germline, CDR1 is KGHSH, CDR2 LQKENI. The V end was cut by 3 bases, the J end by 2 bases, with 10 bases between. The CDR3 totals 14 residues.

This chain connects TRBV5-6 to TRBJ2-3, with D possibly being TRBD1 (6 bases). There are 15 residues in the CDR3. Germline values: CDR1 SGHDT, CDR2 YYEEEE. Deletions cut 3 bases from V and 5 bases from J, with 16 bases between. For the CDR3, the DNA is TGTGCCAGCAGCTACGGGGCAGGGGACGGAGATACGCAGTATTTT. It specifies CASSYGAGDGDTQYF.